The present T cell receptor (beta chain) was sequenced within a study of blood T cell repertoires in COVID-19. Looking at the study overall: T cells, B-cell-depleted T cells, or PBMCs supplied cDNA or gDNA.

The repertoire was sequenced with immunoSEQ multiplex PCR; TCRdb's copy has only in-frame clones and lacks some. The sample has some 150,000 clones; roughly 81% are singletons. Trimming cost V 0 bases and J 6 bases; bases outside gene matches: 4. CDR3 length equals 14 residues. Germline CDR1 reads SGDLS; CDR2 reads YYNGEE. This clonotype originated in a man aged 35 to 55 with acute or convalescent COVID-19. The V call is TRBV9, the J call TRBJ1-1, with 8 bases that match TRBD1. The sequenced sample was peripheral blood. CDR3 bases: TGTGCCAGCAGCGTAGGACAGGGGAGGGCTGAAGCTTTCTTT. Translating it yields CASSVGQGRAEAFF.